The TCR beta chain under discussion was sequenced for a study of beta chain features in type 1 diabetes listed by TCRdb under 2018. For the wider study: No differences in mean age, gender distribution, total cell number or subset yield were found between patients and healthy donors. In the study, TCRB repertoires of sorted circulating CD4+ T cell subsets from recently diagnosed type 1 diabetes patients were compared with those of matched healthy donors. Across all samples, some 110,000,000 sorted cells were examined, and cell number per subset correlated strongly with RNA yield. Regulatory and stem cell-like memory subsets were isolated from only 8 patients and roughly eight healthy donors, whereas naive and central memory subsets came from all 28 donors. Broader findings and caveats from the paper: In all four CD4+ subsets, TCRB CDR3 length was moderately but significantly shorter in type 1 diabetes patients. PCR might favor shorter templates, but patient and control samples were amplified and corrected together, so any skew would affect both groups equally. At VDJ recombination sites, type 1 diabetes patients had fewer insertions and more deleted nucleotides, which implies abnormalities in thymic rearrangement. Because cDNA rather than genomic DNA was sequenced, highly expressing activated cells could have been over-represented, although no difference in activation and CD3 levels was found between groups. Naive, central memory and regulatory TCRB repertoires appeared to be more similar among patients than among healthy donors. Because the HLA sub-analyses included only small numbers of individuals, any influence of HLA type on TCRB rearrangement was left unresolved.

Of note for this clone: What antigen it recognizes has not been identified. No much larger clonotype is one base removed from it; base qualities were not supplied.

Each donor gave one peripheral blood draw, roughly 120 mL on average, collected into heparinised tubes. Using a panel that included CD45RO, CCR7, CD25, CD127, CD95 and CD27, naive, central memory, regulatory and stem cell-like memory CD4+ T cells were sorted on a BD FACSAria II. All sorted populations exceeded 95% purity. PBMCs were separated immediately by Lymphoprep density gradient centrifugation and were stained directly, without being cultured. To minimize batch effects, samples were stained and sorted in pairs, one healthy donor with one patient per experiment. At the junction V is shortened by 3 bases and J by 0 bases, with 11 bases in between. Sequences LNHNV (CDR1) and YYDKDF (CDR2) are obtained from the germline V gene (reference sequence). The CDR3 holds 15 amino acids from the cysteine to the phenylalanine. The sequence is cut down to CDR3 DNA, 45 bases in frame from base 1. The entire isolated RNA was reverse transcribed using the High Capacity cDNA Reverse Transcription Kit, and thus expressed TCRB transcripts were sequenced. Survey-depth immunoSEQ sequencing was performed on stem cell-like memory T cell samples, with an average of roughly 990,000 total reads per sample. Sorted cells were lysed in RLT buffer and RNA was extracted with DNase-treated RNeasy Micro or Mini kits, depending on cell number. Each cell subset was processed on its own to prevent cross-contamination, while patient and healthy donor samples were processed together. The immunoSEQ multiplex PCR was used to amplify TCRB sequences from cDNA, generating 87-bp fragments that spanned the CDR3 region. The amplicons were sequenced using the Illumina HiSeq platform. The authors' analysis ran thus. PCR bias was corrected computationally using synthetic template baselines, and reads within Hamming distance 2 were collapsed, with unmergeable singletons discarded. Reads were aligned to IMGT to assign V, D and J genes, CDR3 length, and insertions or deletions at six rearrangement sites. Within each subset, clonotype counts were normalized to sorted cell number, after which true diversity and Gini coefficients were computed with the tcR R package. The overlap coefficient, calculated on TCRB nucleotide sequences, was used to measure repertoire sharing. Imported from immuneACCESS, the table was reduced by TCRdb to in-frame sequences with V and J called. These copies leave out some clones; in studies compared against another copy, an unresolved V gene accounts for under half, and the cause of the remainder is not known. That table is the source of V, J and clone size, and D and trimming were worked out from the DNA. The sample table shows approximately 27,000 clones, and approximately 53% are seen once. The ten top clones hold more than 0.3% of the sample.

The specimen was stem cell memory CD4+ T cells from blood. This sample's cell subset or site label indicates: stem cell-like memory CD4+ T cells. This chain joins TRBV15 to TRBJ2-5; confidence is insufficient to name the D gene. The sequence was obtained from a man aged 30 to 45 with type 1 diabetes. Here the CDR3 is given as CATSRVPGNQETQYF. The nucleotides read TGTGCCACCAGCAGGGTACCAGGCAACCAAGAGACCCAGTACTTC.